Presented here are 20 T cell receptor beta chains from one specimen sequenced in a study of shared clonotypes between healthy human individuals. The method was immunoSEQ multiplex PCR; TCRdb's version includes in-frame clones alone and lacks a portion of them. The sample includes approximately 1.5 million clones, approximately 98% seen only once; the top ten take 0.4% to 0.55%. The sample comprised naive CD4+ T cells sorted from blood. Subset here: CD45RA+ positively selected. These receptor sequences come from a man younger than 45 in good health.

With respect to this clone: Other DNA sequences from this sample encode an identical CDR3 as well. The chain couples TRBV18 to TRBJ2-5; TRBD2 matches at 10 bases. This CDR3 comprises 15 residues. Unmatched junction bases numbered 4, after V lost 1 base and J lost 5 bases. CDR1 and CDR2 from the germline V gene are KGHSH and LQKENI. The CDR3 DNA reads as TGTGCCAGCTCACCACGGCTAGCGGGAGTGGAGACCCAGTACTTC. The encoded protein is CASSPRLAGVETQYF.

This clone showed up just once. J is TRBJ2-7 and V is TRBV28; D not resolved. The V gene's germline CDR1 is MDHEN and CDR2 SYDVKM. This CDR3 spans 12 amino acids. Deletions cut 8 bases from V and 1 base from J, with 9 bases between. As DNA, the CDR3 is TGTGCCAGCGAAGGGATATCCTACGAGCAGTACTTC. It encodes CASEGISYEQYF.

V is TRBV5-6 and J is TRBJ2-7, with TRBD1 identical over 8 bases. Unmatched junction bases numbered 8, after V lost 2 bases and J lost 7 bases. Germline V lookup: CDR1 SGHDT, CDR2 YYEEEE. The length of the CDR3 is 14 residues. The CDR3 DNA is TGTGCCAGCAGCTTCCTTCAGGGGGCTTGGGAGCAGTACTTC. This sequence encodes CASSFLQGAWEQYF.

The chain carries TRBV29-1 and TRBJ1-1, with a tentative D call TRBD1 (6 bases). Germline values: CDR1 SQVTM, CDR2 ANQGSEA. CDR3 size: 11 residues. V lost 6 bases and J 10 bases, leaving 15 bases between the germline ends. CDR3 region: CSVRTAAGAFF. DNA of the CDR3: TGCAGCGTCCGGACAGCCGCCGGAGCTTTCTTT. The whole variable domain, remainder taken from reference TRBV29-1 and TRBJ1-1, is SAVISQKPSRDICQRGTSLTIQCQVDSQVTMMFWYRQQPGQSLTLIATANQGSEATYESGFVIDKFPISRPNLTFSTLTVSNMSPEDSSIYLCSVRTAAGAFFGQGTRLTVV.

The J gene is TRBJ2-1, the V gene TRBV2; 10 bases match TRBD2. CDR1 and CDR2 from the germline V gene are SNHLY and FYNNEI. V lost 6 bases to trimming and J lost 5 bases; unmatched junction nucleotides: 7. There are 15 residues in the CDR3. CDR3 DNA: TGTGCCAGCAGGGCTAGCGGGAGCATTGACAATGAGCAGTTCTTC. Its protein is CASRASGSIDNEQFF.

The V and J genes are TRBV11-2 and TRBJ1-2; D not resolved. Deletions cut 5 bases from V and 5 bases from J, with 12 bases between. This CDR3 contains 13 residues. CDR1 is SGHAT, CDR2 FQNNGV, per germline. Written as DNA, the CDR3 is TGTGCCAGCAGCCCCGGCCAGCTTTATGGCTACACCTTC. Amino acids: CASSPGQLYGYTF.

The chain recombines TRBV4-3 with TRBJ1-3; no reliable D call. CDR1 LGHNA and CDR2 YSLEER come from the germline V gene. The ends were cut back, 0 bases at V and 0 bases at J, with 12 bases in the middle. The CDR3 is made up of 17 amino acids. CDR3 loop: CASSQDVGKISGNTIYF. The CDR3 nucleotides read TGCGCCAGCAGCCAAGACGTAGGAAAGATCTCTGGAAACACCATATATTTT.

The CDR3: CASSVVGGGAYGYTF. CDR3 coding DNA: TGTGCCAGCAGCGTAGTGGGAGGGGGCGCCTATGGCTACACCTTC. The chain combines TRBV9 with TRBJ1-2; 7 bases match TRBD1. The CDR3 extends over 15 amino acids. The junction had 6 bases not matched to a gene; V was cut back by 0 bases and J by 4 bases. Germline CDR1 is SGDLS and CDR2 is YYNGEE.

V gene TRBV18 combines with J gene TRBJ2-1; D tentatively reads TRBD1 or TRBD2 (6 bases each). CDR3 length: 18 residues. V was clipped by 3 bases and J by 6 bases, with 24 bases between them. The germline V gene has CDR1 KGHSH and CDR2 LQKENI. CDR3 protein: CASSPTPTGALGVNEQFF. The CDR3 nucleotides are TGTGCCAGCTCACCGACTCCGACGGGGGCACTAGGGGTCAATGAGCAGTTCTTC. Drawing the rest from reference TRBV18 and TRBJ2-1, the complete variable domain is NAGVMQNPRHLVRRRGQEARLRCSPMKGHSHVYWYRQLPEEGLKFMVYLQKENIIDESGMPKERFSAEFPKEGPSILRIQQVVRGDSAAYFCASSPTPTGALGVNEQFFGPGTRLTVL.

The V gene is TRBV6-1, the J gene TRBJ1-1; possible D gene TRBD1, 5 bases. The germline gives CDR1 MNHNS, CDR2 SASEGT. This CDR3 region has 14 residues. V dropped 5 bases and J dropped 5 bases, with 15 bases sitting between them. The CDR3 DNA reads as TGTGCCAGCAGTCGATTTCAGGGTGGGACTGAAGCTTTCTTT. It encodes CASSRFQGGTEAFF.

The chain couples TRBV28 to TRBJ1-2, with no clear D. Between the trimmed V and J ends, which lost 4 bases and 5 bases, there was a span of 20 bases. CDR1 MDHEN and CDR2 SYDVKM come from the germline V gene. The CDR3 has 16 amino acids. The CDR3 here is CASSSFIRILAYGYTF. The DNA of the CDR3 is TGTGCCAGCAGTTCGTTCATCCGGATTCTGGCGTATGGCTACACCTTC.

This sequence joins TRBV18 and TRBJ2-1; 10 bases map to TRBD2. The V gene's germline CDR1 is KGHSH and CDR2 LQKENI. After removal of 5 bases from V and 8 bases from J, the junction contained 6 bases not matched to a gene. This CDR3 spans 14 amino acids. In DNA, the CDR3 is TGTGCCAGCTCAAGCGCTAGCGGGAGTTATGAGCAGTTCTTC. Its protein product is CASSSASGSYEQFF. The full variable domain, its missing parts supplied by reference TRBV18 and TRBJ2-1, is NAGVMQNPRHLVRRRGQEARLRCSPMKGHSHVYWYRQLPEEGLKFMVYLQKENIIDESGMPKERFSAEFPKEGPSILRIQQVVRGDSAAYFCASSSASGSYEQFFGPGTRLTVL.

This rearrangement joins TRBV10-3 to TRBJ2-7; D may be TRBD1 (8 bases). The CDR3 loop spans 15 amino acids. V shed 3 bases and J shed 6 bases, with 18 bases lying between them. From germline, CDR1 is ENHRY and CDR2 SYGVKD. The CDR3 DNA reads as TGTGCCATCAGTGAATCACACAGGGGGGGGAGCGAGCAGTACTTC. As protein: CAISESHRGGSEQYF.

On this clone itself: Within the sample, other DNA sequences also encode this same CDR3. V is TRBV27 and J is TRBJ2-7; 14 positions match TRBD2. V lost 3 bases to trimming and J lost 3 bases; unmatched junction nucleotides: 1. CDR3 length equals 15 residues. CDR1 is MNHEY and CDR2 is SMNVEV in the germline V gene (reference sequence). For the CDR3, the DNA is TGTGCCAGCAGTTTTGGGACTAGCGGGAGCTACGAGCAGTACTTC. Translated, it gives CASSFGTSGSYEQYF.

The chain uses TRBV6-1 and TRBJ1-4, with a tentative D call TRBD1 (5 bases). Germline-derived CDR1 and CDR2 are MNHNS and SASEGT. The CDR3 length is 14 residues. V was trimmed by 3 bases and J by 14 bases, leaving 19 bases between them. The CDR3 region is CASSDRASNGRLFF. The CDR3 nucleotides read TGTGCCAGCAGTGACAGGGCATCCAATGGAAGGCTGTTTTTT.

The count of this clone is one. The V call is TRBV5-1, the J call TRBJ2-1, with 12 bases matching TRBD2. This CDR3 spans 16 amino acids. The V segment lost 0 bases and the J segment 4 bases; nucleotides outside the gene matches: 2. The germline V gene has CDR1 SGHRS and CDR2 YFSETQ. DNA of the CDR3: TGCGCCAGCAGCTTGGAAACTAGCGGGGGGTACAATGAGCAGTTCTTC. Translating it yields CASSLETSGGYNEQFF.

This chain uses TRBV28 with TRBJ2-7; 8 bases map to TRBD2. The CDR3 is 14 amino acids. Germline-derived CDR1 and CDR2 are MDHEN and SYDVKM. The V gene end was trimmed by 8 bases and the J gene end by 6 bases; junction bases not matched to a gene: 12. This CDR3 is CASGSRGLVPEQYF. In nucleotides, the CDR3 is TGTGCCAGCGGTAGCCGGGGACTAGTACCCGAGCAGTACTTC.

The J gene is TRBJ2-7, the V gene TRBV19, with 8 bases aligning to TRBD1. The CDR3 loop spans 15 amino acids. V was pared by 6 bases and J by 4 bases, with 11 bases of the junction left unmatched. CDR1 LNHDA and CDR2 SQIVND come from the germline V gene (reference sequence). CDR3 nucleotide sequence: TGTGCCAGTAGATCCTGGAGACAGGGGTATTACGAGCAGTACTTC. This translates into CASRSWRQGYYEQYF.

The rearrangement uses TRBV29-1 and TRBJ2-5, with D unclear. V was pared by 7 bases and J by 0 bases, with 9 bases between. CDR1 and CDR2 from the germline V gene are SQVTM and ANQGSEA. The CDR3 totals 12 residues. Here the CDR3 reads CSASLDQETQYF. In nucleotides, the CDR3 is TGCAGCGCGAGTCTAGACCAAGAGACCCAGTACTTC.

This chain joins TRBV27 and TRBJ1-2, with TRBD1 identical over 7 bases. The CDR3 runs to 12 residues. After removal of 6 bases from V and 6 bases from J, the junction contained 4 bases not matched to a gene. Looked up from germline, CDR1 is MNHEY and CDR2 is SMNVEV (reference sequence). CDR3 nucleotides: TGTGCCAGCAGGATGACAGGGAATGGCTACACCTTC. Residues: CASRMTGNGYTF.